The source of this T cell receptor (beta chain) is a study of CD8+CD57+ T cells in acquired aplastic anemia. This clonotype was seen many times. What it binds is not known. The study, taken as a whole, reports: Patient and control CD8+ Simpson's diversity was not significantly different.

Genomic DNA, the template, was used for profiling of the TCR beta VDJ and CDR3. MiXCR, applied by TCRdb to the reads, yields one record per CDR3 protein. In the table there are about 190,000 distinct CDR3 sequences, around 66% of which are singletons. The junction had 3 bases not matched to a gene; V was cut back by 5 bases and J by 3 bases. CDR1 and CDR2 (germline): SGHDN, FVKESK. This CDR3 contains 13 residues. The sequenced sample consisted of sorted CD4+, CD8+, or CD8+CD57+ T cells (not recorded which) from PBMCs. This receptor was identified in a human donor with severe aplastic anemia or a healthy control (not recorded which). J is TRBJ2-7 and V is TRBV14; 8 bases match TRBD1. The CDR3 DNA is TGTGCCAGCAGCTACGGACAGGGCTACGAGCAGTACTTC. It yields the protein CASSYGQGYEQYF. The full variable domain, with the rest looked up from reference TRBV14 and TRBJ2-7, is EAGVTQFPSHSVIEKGQTVTLRCDPISGHDNLYWYRRVMGKEIKFLLHFVKESKQDESGMPNNRFLAERTGGTYSTLKVQPAELEDSGVYFCASSYGQGYEQYFGPGTRLTVT.